The sequence of this T cell receptor beta chain was determined in a study of shared clonotypes between healthy human individuals. V was pared by 4 bases and J by 0 bases, with 5 bases of the junction left unmatched. The CDR3 is made up of 16 amino acids. Germline assignment: CDR1 SEHNR and CDR2 FQNEAQ (reference sequence). Measured with immunoSEQ multiplex PCR; TCRdb has only the in-frame clones, and not every one. The sample records around 750,000 clones, over 65% being singletons. Sequencing used memory CD4+ T cells sorted from blood. The subset was: CD45RA-negative fraction. J is TRBJ1-4 and V is TRBV7-9; 7 positions agree with TRBD1. This sequence was found in a woman in her twenties or thirties in good health. The CDR3 region is CASSYGTVATNEKLFF. For the CDR3, the DNA is TGTGCCAGCAGCTACGGGACAGTGGCAACTAATGAAAAACTGTTTTTT.